A single T cell receptor (beta chain) is shown here with its context. This record comes from a study of cytomegalovirus exposure and HLA in healthy donors. The CDR3 runs 14 residues. J was trimmed by 1 base and V by 8 bases; bases with no gene match: 5. Germline-derived CDR1 and CDR2 are MNHEY and SVGAGI. This PCR relied on a set of 60 Vbeta primers and 13 Jbeta primers. Only in-frame clones appear in the TCRdb table, and some are missing; sequencing was by immunoSEQ multiplex PCR. The top ten clones hold more than 2% of a sample with 65,000 to 75,000 clones, 68% of them seen once. This TCR derives from a woman in her 30s in good health and CMV-seronegative. The sequencing sample was made of PBMCs. The chain carries TRBV6-5 and TRBJ2-7; 10 nucleotides align to TRBD1. The CDR3 DNA reads TGTGCCAGCCGACAGGGGGCCTCGTCCTACGAGCAGTACTTC. Encoded protein: CASRQGASSYEQYF.